The sequence of this T cell receptor beta chain was determined in a study of T-cell reconstitution after alpha-beta-depleted transplantation in children. V dropped 0 bases and J dropped 3; count of bases not matched to a gene: 19. Looked up from germline, CDR1 is SGHRS and CDR2 is YFSETQ. The CDR3 covers 20 residues. This clonotype was counted ten times or more. As it was prepared, the TCRbeta library received unique molecular identifiers. TCRdb ran MiXCR on the PCR reads and lists one entry per CDR3 protein. The sample contains fewer than 200,000 distinct CDR3 sequences, roughly 7.5% of which appear only once.

V usage is TRBV5-1 and J usage is TRBJ2-3; 7 bases match TRBD1. This sequence originates from a human donor who donated a stem cell graft to a child with Wiskott-Aldrich syndrome. Here the sequenced sample was PBMCs from the stem cell graft donor, taken from the stem cell graft. The CDR3, as DNA: TGCGCCAGCAGCTTGGCCAGAAGGGCACAGGGGCCCCTAGGAACAGATACGCAGTATTTT. Translation gives CASSLARRAQGPLGTDTQYF. Looking up the rest from reference TRBV5-1 and TRBJ2-3 gives the full variable domain: KAGVTQTPRYLIKTRGQQVTLSCSPISGHRSVSWYQQTPGQGLQFLFEYFSETQRNKGNFPGRFSGRQFSNSRSEMNVSTLELGDSALYLCASSLARRAQGPLGTDTQYFGPGTRLTVL.